What follows are 32 T cell receptor beta chains derived from one specimen sequenced in a study of STAT5B mutations in CD4+ large granular lymphocyte leukemia. The repertoire was sequenced with immunoSEQ multiplex PCR; TCRdb's copy has only in-frame clones and lacks some. The table records about 8,400 clones, 85% to 90% of them present only once. The sequenced material came from PBMCs. All receptors come from a woman in her 70s with CD4+ T-cell large granular lymphocyte leukemia.

This chain joins TRBV25-1 and TRBJ1-1; D might be TRBD1 (6 bases). The CDR3 is made up of 12 amino acids. Germline CDR1 is MGHDK and CDR2 is SYGVNS. V lost 6 bases and J 4 bases, leaving 9 bases between the germline ends. For the CDR3, the DNA is TGTGCCAGCAGAGACAGGCCCACTGAAGCTTTCTTT. Its protein is CASRDRPTEAFF.

The chain recombines TRBV5-1 with TRBJ2-7; D may be TRBD1 (6 bases). Trimming left V 0 bases short and J 6 bases short, with 13 bases between. This CDR3 region has 14 residues. Germline assignment: CDR1 SGHRS and CDR2 YFSETQ. The CDR3 protein is CASSLVEGVGEQYF. The CDR3 nucleotides are TGCGCCAGCAGCTTGGTTGAGGGGGTGGGCGAGCAGTACTTC.

This chain links TRBV6-5 with TRBJ1-1; TRBD1 agrees at 7 bases. The CDR3 consists of 14 residues. Trimming removed 7 bases from V and 6 bases from J; junction bases left unmatched: 11. Germline lookup yields CDR1 MNHEY and CDR2 SVGAGI. The CDR3 DNA sequence: TGTGCCAGCAATAGACAGGGTGCTACGCCTGAAGCTTTCTTT. Translation gives CASNRQGATPEAFF.

This sequence joins TRBV6-1 and TRBJ1-5; a weak D match, TRBD1 (5 bases). The CDR3 is made up of 17 amino acids. Germline values: CDR1 MNHNS, CDR2 SASEGT. Trimming stripped 1 base from V and 5 bases from J, with 18 bases between. The CDR3 reads CASSEVSGHLPHQPQHF. The CDR3 DNA is TGTGCCAGCAGTGAAGTGAGCGGACATTTACCGCATCAGCCCCAGCATTTT.

The CDR3: CASSSRTGTNYGYTF. Here the CDR3 DNA reads TGTGCCAGTAGTTCCAGGACAGGGACTAACTATGGCTACACCTTC. This rearrangement joins TRBV19 to TRBJ1-2; TRBD1 matches 8 bases. V shed 5 bases, J shed 0 bases, and the junction held 5 bases outside the gene matches. Germline assignment: CDR1 LNHDA and CDR2 SQIVND (reference sequence). CDR3 size: 15 residues.

The chain links TRBV5-1 to TRBJ1-2; D is unresolved. CDR1 SGHRS and CDR2 YFSETQ come from the germline V gene. This CDR3 has 15 amino acids. The V and J ends lost 1 base and 4 bases respectively, with 14 bases between them. CDR3 in DNA: TGCGCCAGCAGCTTGACAGTCGAAGGGTTCTATGGCTACACCTTC. This translates into CASSLTVEGFYGYTF.

This rearrangement joins TRBV30 to TRBJ2-1; D is uncertain. The CDR3 is 14 residues long. Germline V gene lookup returns CDR1 GTSNPN and CDR2 SVGIG (reference sequence). Trimming took 3 bases from V and 5 from J, leaving 14 bases between them. The CDR3 DNA is TGTGCCTGGAGCGGAAGTCCCGCGGACAATGAGCAGTTCTTC. Translating it yields CAWSGSPADNEQFF.

The chain uses TRBV27 and TRBJ2-1; D is unresolved. V was cut by 7 bases and J by 3 bases, with 13 bases left in between. From germline, CDR1 is MNHEY and CDR2 SMNVEV (reference sequence). The CDR3 is made up of 14 amino acids. CDR3 loop: CASTPENNYNEQFF. The CDR3 DNA sequence: TGTGCCAGCACCCCCGAGAACAACTACAATGAGCAGTTCTTC.

This clone was detected only a few times. J is TRBJ2-2 and V is TRBV5-6; no definite D call. V was clipped by 3 bases and J by 5 bases, with 17 bases between them. The CDR3 is made up of 16 amino acids. Germline V gives CDR1 SGHDT, CDR2 YYEEEE. The CDR3: CASSSQNSLSTGELFF. CDR3 DNA sequence: TGTGCCAGCAGCTCACAAAACTCACTTAGTACCGGGGAGCTGTTTTTT. Full variable domain (rest looked up from reference TRBV5-6 and TRBJ2-2): DAGVTQSPTHLIKTRGQQVTLRCSPKSGHDTVSWYQQALGQGPQFIFQYYEEEERQRGNFPDRFSGHQFPNYSSELNVNALLLGDSALYLCASSSQNSLSTGELFFGEGSRLTVL.

This chain uses TRBV5-1 with TRBJ2-3; maybe TRBD1 (6 bases). The germline gives CDR1 SGHRS, CDR2 YFSETQ. Trimming cost V 4 bases and J 4 bases, with 16 bases left between them. This CDR3 is 15 amino acids long. CDR3 amino acids: CASSGDGQPPDTQYF. CDR3 nucleotide sequence: TGCGCCAGCAGCGGGGACGGACAGCCACCAGATACGCAGTATTTT.

The rearrangement joins TRBV27 to TRBJ1-1; 7 bases fit TRBD1. Trimming at V came to 6 bases and at J to 11 bases, leaving 15 bases not matched to a gene. Germline-derived CDR1 and CDR2 are MNHEY and SMNVEV (reference sequence). This CDR3 contains 14 residues. The CDR3 region is CASRPTGWMLDAFF. For the CDR3, the DNA is TGTGCCAGCAGGCCGACAGGGTGGATGTTGGACGCTTTCTTT.

V and J are TRBV6-1 and TRBJ2-7; 12 nucleotides agree with TRBD2. This CDR3 comprises 14 residues. Germline V gene data show CDR1 as MNHNS and CDR2 as SASEGT. Trimming cost V 8 bases and J 3 bases; bases outside gene matches: 5. The CDR3 nucleotides read TGTGCCAGCGGGAGACTAGCGGGGGACTACGAGCAGTACTTC. Translation gives CASGRLAGDYEQYF.

The chain combines TRBV4-1 with TRBJ1-3, with unresolved D. This CDR3 region has 19 residues. Trimming cost V 2 bases and J 0 bases, with 20 bases left between them. CDR1 and CDR2 (germline): MGHRA, YSYEKL. CDR3 amino acids: CASSQRGVEQAYSGNTIYF. The DNA of the CDR3 is TGCGCCAGCAGCCAACGTGGAGTTGAGCAGGCCTACTCTGGAAACACCATATATTTT.

The chain recombines TRBV15 with TRBJ2-5; possible D gene TRBD2, 7 bases. The CDR3 extends over 15 amino acids. Trimming took 5 bases from V and 1 from J, leaving 14 bases between them. Per the germline V gene, CDR1 is LNHNV and CDR2 is YYDKDF (reference sequence). The CDR3 loop is CATSERGGSQETQYF. The CDR3 coding sequence is TGTGCCACCAGCGAGAGGGGGGGCTCCCAAGAGACCCAGTACTTC.

This clone has a single count. The chain carries TRBV5-6 and TRBJ1-2; 12 bases map to TRBD1. Germline V gene sequence: CDR1 SGHDT, CDR2 YYEEEE. CDR3 size: 15 residues. V was clipped by 3 bases and J by 8 bases; unmatched bases: 8. CDR3 residues: CASSYRDRGLRGYTF. Written as DNA, the CDR3 is TGTGCCAGCAGCTACCGGGACAGGGGGCTGAGAGGCTACACCTTC.

The genes are TRBV11-1 and TRBJ2-2; perhaps TRBD1 as D (7 bases). Germline-derived CDR1 and CDR2 are SGHAT and FQDESV (reference sequence). The CDR3 totals 14 residues. V dropped 5 bases and J dropped 6 bases, with 13 bases sitting between them. CDR3 protein: CASSHRGGSGELFF. The DNA for the CDR3 is TGTGCCAGCAGCCACAGGGGAGGATCCGGGGAGCTGTTTTTT.

The table lists this clone with a count of one. V gene TRBV7-8 combines with J gene TRBJ2-7; tentatively, D is TRBD2 (7 bases). Germline CDR1 and CDR2: SGHVS and FQNEAQ. The CDR3 consists of 15 residues. Trimming took off 3 bases at V and 5 bases at J, with 17 bases between the two ends. The CDR3 nucleotides are TGTGCCAGCAGCTTGGGGGGGCACCTTGGGGACGAGCAGTACTTC. Its protein is CASSLGGHLGDEQYF.

The chain uses TRBV7-9 and TRBJ1-1; the D is unclear. This CDR3 comprises 14 residues. Trimming left V 0 bases short and J 8 bases short, with 13 bases between. Looked up from germline, CDR1 is SEHNR and CDR2 is FQNEAQ (reference sequence). As DNA, the CDR3 is TGTGCCAGCAGCTTAGCGCTAACCCCGGAAGAAGCTTTCTTT. Translation: CASSLALTPEEAFF.

CDR3 DNA: TGTGCCAGCAGCCAGGGACAGGGATCGGTGGATGGCTACACCTTC. Its protein product is CASSQGQGSVDGYTF. The chain uses TRBV5-6 and TRBJ1-2, with TRBD1 identical over 9 bases. V lost 4 bases and J lost 6; bases outside the gene matches: 10. The CDR3 consists of 15 residues. Germline CDR1 SGHDT, CDR2 YYEEEE. Filled out from reference TRBV5-6 and TRBJ1-2, the complete variable domain reads DAGVTQSPTHLIKTRGQQVTLRCSPKSGHDTVSWYQQALGQGPQFIFQYYEEEERQRGNFPDRFSGHQFPNYSSELNVNALLLGDSALYLCASSQGQGSVDGYTFGSGTRLTVV.

This clone has just a few counts. The V and J genes are TRBV19 and TRBJ2-1; 12 positions agree with TRBD2. Germline V CDR1 and CDR2: LNHDA, SQIVND (reference sequence). The CDR3 is 14 residues long. With 6 bases clipped from V and 7 bases from J, the junction kept 4 bases outside the gene matches. DNA of the CDR3: TGTGCCAGTAGCCGGGGGACTAGCGGGAATGAGCAGTTCTTC. Its protein product is CASSRGTSGNEQFF.

The rearrangement links TRBV7-2 to TRBJ1-2; D is uncertain. CDR1 and CDR2 (germline): SGHTA, FQGNSA. CDR3 length: 14 amino acids. Trimming took off 1 base at V and 7 bases at J, with 13 bases between the two ends. The CDR3 loop reads CASSLDRSYGGYTF. CDR3 coding DNA: TGTGCCAGCAGCTTAGACCGAAGCTACGGTGGCTACACCTTC.

The V and J genes are TRBV19 and TRBJ1-6; D possibly corresponds to TRBD1 (5 bases). Trimming cost V 10 bases and J 0 bases, with 13 bases left between them. There are 15 residues in the CDR3. CDR1 is LNHDA, CDR2 SQIVND, per germline (reference sequence). The CDR3 coding sequence is TGTGCCATTAGGGAAGGGACCTCCTATAATTCACCCCTCCACTTT. Residues: CAIREGTSYNSPLHF.

The gene calls are TRBV28 and TRBJ2-5; D possibly corresponds to TRBD1 (5 bases). Trimming cost V 5 bases and J 2 bases, with 9 bases left between them. CDR1 and CDR2 (germline): MDHEN, SYDVKM. The CDR3 has 13 residues. The CDR3: CASSQGSQETQYF. DNA for the CDR3: TGTGCCAGCAGTCAGGGCAGTCAAGAGACCCAGTACTTC.

J is TRBJ1-2 and V is TRBV4-3; D gene unclear. Germline V gene data show CDR1 as LGHNA and CDR2 as YSLEER. V was clipped by 4 bases and J by 0 bases, with 15 bases between them. The CDR3 spans 16 residues. The CDR3 sequence: CASSPGGRTSNYGYTF. In DNA, the CDR3 is TGCGCCAGCAGCCCAGGAGGTAGGACTTCTAACTATGGCTACACCTTC.

CDR3 nucleotide sequence: TGTGCCAGCAGCTTTTTGACAGTGAACACTGAAGCTTTCTTT. Amino acids: CASSFLTVNTEAFF. The rearrangement joins TRBV7-2 to TRBJ1-1; TRBD1 might be the D (5 bases). The CDR3 covers 14 residues. From germline, CDR1 is SGHTA and CDR2 FQGNSA. Trimming removed 3 bases from V and 0 bases from J, with 8 bases in between.

The chain carries TRBV5-6 and TRBJ2-2; D may be TRBD1 or TRBD2 (5 bases each). The V and J ends lost 3 bases and 6 bases respectively, with 15 bases between them. Per the germline V gene, CDR1 is SGHDT and CDR2 is YYEEEE. This CDR3 spans 15 amino acids. CDR3 loop: CASSWGMEDPGELFF. CDR3 nucleotide sequence: TGTGCCAGCAGCTGGGGGATGGAAGACCCCGGGGAGCTGTTTTTT.

CDR3 in amino acids: CASERGGLSDTQYF. CDR3 in DNA: TGTGCCAGCGAGCGGGGGGGCCTCTCAGATACGCAGTATTTT. The chain has TRBV19 and TRBJ2-3; 10 bases agree with TRBD2. The CDR3 spans 14 residues. Trimming cost V 9 bases and J 4 bases; bases outside gene matches: 7. CDR1 LNHDA and CDR2 SQIVND come from the germline V gene (reference sequence).

Only a few counts were recorded for this clone. This sequence joins TRBV13 and TRBJ1-2; TRBD1 is a possible D gene (5 bases). V dropped 4 bases and J dropped 4 bases, with 16 bases sitting between them. The CDR3 is 15 residues long. Germline V gene lookup returns CDR1 PRHDT and CDR2 FYEKMQ (reference sequence). The CDR3 DNA reads TGTGCCAGCAGCTCAGAGGGGCAGGGCATCTATGGCTACACCTTC. This encodes CASSSEGQGIYGYTF.

This CDR3 reads CASRGGRGLATEAFF. CDR3 in DNA: TGCGCCAGCAGGGGGGGCAGGGGGCTGGCCACTGAAGCTTTCTTT. The J gene is TRBJ1-1, the V gene TRBV5-1, with TRBD1 matching 8 bases. The V and J ends lost 5 bases and 4 bases, in that order; junction bases with no gene match: 10. CDR1 is SGHRS, CDR2 YFSETQ, per germline. CDR3 length: 15 amino acids.

The chain carries TRBV28 and TRBJ2-3; TRBD1 or TRBD2 may be the D gene (6 bases each). The V and J ends lost 6 bases and 6 bases respectively, with 13 bases between them. This CDR3 has 13 residues. Germline CDR1 MDHEN, CDR2 SYDVKM. The DNA of the CDR3 is TGTGCCAGCAGACAGGGAGGTCGGGATACGCAGTATTTT. Translating gives CASRQGGRDTQYF.

The rearrangement uses TRBV7-6 and TRBJ2-1; no reliable D call. The CDR3 loop spans 14 amino acids. V lost 2 bases to trimming and J lost 3 bases, with 8 bases between them. CDR1 and CDR2 (germline): SGHVS, FNYEAQ. CDR3 loop: CASSLRILYNEQFF. The CDR3 DNA sequence: TGTGCCAGCAGCTTACGGATCCTCTACAATGAGCAGTTCTTC.

J is TRBJ1-1 and V is TRBV5-4, with D maybe TRBD1 (5 bases). The CDR3 sequence is 14 residues long. Per the germline V gene, CDR1 is SGHNT and CDR2 is YYREEE (reference sequence). V was shortened by 0 bases and J by 1 base, with 7 bases between the two germline ends. CDR3 sequence: CASSLVGQNTEAFF. The CDR3 bases are TGTGCCAGCAGCTTGGTTGGACAGAACACTGAAGCTTTCTTT.